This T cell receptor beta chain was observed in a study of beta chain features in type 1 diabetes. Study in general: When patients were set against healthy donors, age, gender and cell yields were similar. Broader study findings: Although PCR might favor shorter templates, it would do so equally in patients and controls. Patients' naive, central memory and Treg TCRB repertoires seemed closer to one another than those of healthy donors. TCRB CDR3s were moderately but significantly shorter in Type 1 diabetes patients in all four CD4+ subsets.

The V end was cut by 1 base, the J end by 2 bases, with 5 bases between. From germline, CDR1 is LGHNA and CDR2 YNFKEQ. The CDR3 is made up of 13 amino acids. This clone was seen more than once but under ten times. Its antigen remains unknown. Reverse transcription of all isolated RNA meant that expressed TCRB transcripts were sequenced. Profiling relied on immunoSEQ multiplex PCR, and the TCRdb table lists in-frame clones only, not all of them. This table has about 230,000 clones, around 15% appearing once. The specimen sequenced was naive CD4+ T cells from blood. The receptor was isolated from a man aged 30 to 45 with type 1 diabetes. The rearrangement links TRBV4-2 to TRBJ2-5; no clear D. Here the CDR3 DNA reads TGTGCCAGCAGCCAAGGGCTACAAGAGACCCAGTACTTC. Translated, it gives CASSQGLQETQYF.